The T cell receptor beta chain under discussion was sequenced for a study of blood T cell repertoires in COVID-19. Study as a whole: The samples span acute and convalescent COVID-19 from the United States, Italy and Spain. T cells, B-cell-depleted T cells, or PBMCs provided the cDNA or gDNA that served as material.

This clone was seen just once. In the source study's methods: Reference gene primer amplification gave estimated nucleated cell counts. Sequencing was performed with immunoSEQ multiplex PCR; in TCRdb, only in-frame clones are kept and a portion is missing. Clone size and the V and J calls come from that table; the DNA yielded D and trimming. The table lists just under 350,000 clones, 91% of them singletons. Sequenced material: peripheral blood. This receptor was identified in a woman aged 18-29 years who had recovered from COVID-19.

The CDR3 is CASRLGLHEYQETQYF. For the CDR3, the DNA is TGCGCCAGCAGACTTGGACTGCATGAGTACCAAGAGACCCAGTACTTC. The chain combines TRBV5-1 with TRBJ2-5; weak D call: TRBD2 (5 bases). V gave up 5 bases and J gave up 0 bases, with 17 bases separating them. Germline CDR1 and CDR2: SGHRS and YFSETQ. The CDR3 extends over 16 amino acids.